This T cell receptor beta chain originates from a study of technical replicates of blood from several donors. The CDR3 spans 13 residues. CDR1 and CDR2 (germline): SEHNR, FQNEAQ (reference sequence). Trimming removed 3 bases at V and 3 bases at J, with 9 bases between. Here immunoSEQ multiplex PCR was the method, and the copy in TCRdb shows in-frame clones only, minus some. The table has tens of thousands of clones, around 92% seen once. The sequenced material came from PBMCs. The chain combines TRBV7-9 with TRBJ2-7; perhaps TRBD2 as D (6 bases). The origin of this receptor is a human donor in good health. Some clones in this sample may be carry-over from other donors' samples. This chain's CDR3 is CASSLYSGYEQYF. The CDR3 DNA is TGTGCCAGCAGCTTGTATAGCGGCTACGAGCAGTACTTC.